The 3 T cell receptor beta chains listed next were all sequenced from one sample in a study of T-cell memory formation after mild COVID-19. Via MiXCR, TCRdb re-called the 5' RACE reads, giving one row per CDR3 protein. The sample yields fewer than 700,000 distinct CDR3 sequences, around 17% seen once. Sample: PBMCs or a T cell subset sorted from them (not recorded which). The source of these receptors is an adult woman who had mild COVID-19 (a few samples of this study predate the infection). Cell type and time point are not known.

This clonotype was seen a few times. The V call is TRBV30, the J call TRBJ2-7; D gene unclear. This CDR3 has 12 residues. Germline CDR1 and CDR2: GTSNPN and SVGIG (reference sequence). V was pared by 2 bases and J by 3 bases, with 8 bases between. The CDR3 protein is CAWSRQDYEQYF. In DNA, the CDR3 is TGTGCCTGGAGTCGCCAGGACTACGAGCAGTACTTC.

This clonotype was observed many times. V and J are TRBV7-9 and TRBJ2-1, with 14 bases fitting TRBD2. V was pared by 5 bases and J by 0 bases, with 6 bases of the junction left unmatched. Germline V gene sequence: CDR1 SEHNR, CDR2 FQNEAQ (reference sequence). The length of the CDR3 is 18 residues. The CDR3 sequence: CASSPGLAGAGSYNEQFF. Here the CDR3 DNA reads TGTGCCAGCAGCCCGGGACTAGCGGGAGCCGGCTCCTACAATGAGCAGTTCTTC.

Only a few counts were recorded for this clonotype. V usage is TRBV4-1 and J usage is TRBJ2-3; possibly TRBD2 for D (5 bases). V was trimmed by 0 bases and J by 2 bases, leaving 9 bases between them. This CDR3 is 15 amino acids long. Per germline, CDR1 MGHRA and CDR2 YSYEKL. In DNA form, the CDR3 reads TGCGCCAGCAGCCAAGATTCGGGAAACACAGATACGCAGTATTTT. This sequence encodes CASSQDSGNTDTQYF.